This TCR beta chain is drawn from a study of a mutant IDH1 vaccine in newly diagnosed glioma. CDR1 and CDR2 (germline): MNHEY, SVGAGI. CDR3 length: 12 residues. V lost 2 bases, J lost 8 bases, and 9 bases lay in between. Sequencing was performed with immunoSEQ multiplex PCR; in TCRdb, only in-frame clones are kept and a portion is missing. Here the sample spans tens of thousands of clones, roughly 92% being singletons. Time point specified: baseline, week 1 (first vaccination visit). The treatment: pre-vaccination baseline after standard-of-care therapy. Each astrocytoma in the donors was new, WHO grade 3 or 4, IDH1-mutant and ATRX-lost.

The specimen comprised PBMCs, sampled from a glioma patient treated with radiotherapy, temozolomide or both. This TCR derives from a man in his late teens or twenties with glioma. The V and J genes are TRBV6-5 and TRBJ1-2; possibly TRBD1 for D (6 bases). The CDR3 DNA follows: TGTGCCAGCAGTTACGGGGGGGGCGGCTACACCTTC. Translation gives CASSYGGGGYTF.